There are many counts of the clone carrying this T cell receptor beta chain. No antigen is known for it. Trimming cost V 5 bases and J 7 bases, with 12 bases left between them. Germline CDR1 and CDR2: SGDLS and YYNGEE. The CDR3 totals 13 residues. This record belongs to a study of CD8 T cells in ankylosing spondylitis. Study-wide results and caveats: Past studies reported some motif variants in reactive arthritis synovial fluid and blood. Among TCR beta sequences, a motif of eight highly homologous variants appeared characteristic of ankylosing spondylitis blood. Reportedly, disease-linked clones are significantly enriched in ankylosing spondylitis patients' matched synovial fluid.

As the method for making TCR beta libraries, quantitative 5'-RACE with molecular barcodes was used. Using its own MiXCR run on the 5' RACE reads, TCRdb lists one record per CDR3 protein. The sample includes around 25,000 distinct CDR3 sequences, roughly 2.5% of them seen just once. The chain uses TRBV9 and TRBJ2-2, with a possible D match to TRBD1 (6 bases). Sequenced: blood, either unsorted or a sorted T cell fraction (not recorded which). This sequence was found in a female donor with ankylosing spondylitis or in good health (not recorded which). The CDR3 reads CASSGTGFGELFF. In nucleotides, the CDR3 is TGTGCCAGCAGTGGTACAGGGTTCGGGGAGCTGTTTTTT.